One sample yielded the 21 T cell receptor beta chains listed below, sequenced in a study of cytomegalovirus exposure and HLA in healthy donors. The study ran its PCR with 60 Vbeta and 13 Jbeta primers. Repertoires were generated with immunoSEQ multiplex PCR, while TCRdb's copy carries only in-frame clones and drops some. The sample shows 220,000 or so clones, roughly 70% of them seen only once. The sample was PBMCs. Source of these receptors: a woman in her 30s in good health and CMV-seronegative.

The rearrangement joins TRBV13 to TRBJ1-1; no reliable D call. This CDR3 is 14 amino acids long. Trimming took off 5 bases at V and 1 base at J, with 11 bases between the two ends. The V gene's germline CDR1 is PRHDT and CDR2 FYEKMQ (reference sequence). CDR3 loop: CASSKGRGNTEAFF. As DNA, the CDR3 is TGTGCCAGCAGCAAAGGACGGGGGAACACTGAAGCTTTCTTT.

This chain joins TRBV11-1 and TRBJ2-2; 8 nucleotides line up with TRBD2. J gave up 2 bases and V 5 bases, and 7 bases lay outside the gene matches. CDR1 is SGHAT and CDR2 is FQDESV in the germline V gene (reference sequence). CDR3 size: 16 residues. The CDR3 loop reads CASSPVLAVNTGELFF. The CDR3 DNA reads TGTGCCAGCAGCCCGGTACTAGCGGTTAACACCGGGGAGCTGTTTTTT.

The V gene is TRBV19, the J gene TRBJ2-7; TRBD1 agrees at 10 bases. This CDR3 has 13 amino acids. Germline V gives CDR1 LNHDA, CDR2 SQIVND (reference sequence). V dropped 4 bases and J dropped 7; count of bases not matched to a gene: 4. CDR3 region: CASSKDRGQEQYF. CDR3 DNA sequence: TGTGCCAGTAGTAAAGACAGGGGGCAAGAGCAGTACTTC.

The chain links TRBV5-1 to TRBJ1-1; a weak D match, TRBD1 (5 bases). Trimming took off 0 bases at V and 1 base at J, with 10 bases between the two ends. The CDR3 spans 15 residues. Germline V gene data show CDR1 as SGHRS and CDR2 as YFSETQ. The CDR3 spells CASSLAVRANTEAFF. In DNA form, the CDR3 reads TGCGCCAGCAGCTTGGCAGTCAGGGCGAACACTGAAGCTTTCTTT.

J is TRBJ1-1 and V is TRBV18; unclear D gene. The CDR3 runs to 14 residues. CDR1 KGHSH and CDR2 LQKENI come from the germline V gene. Trimming removed 2 bases from V and 4 bases from J, with 11 bases in between. This chain's CDR3 is CASSPLRSPTEAFF. The CDR3 DNA follows: TGTGCCAGCTCACCATTAAGGAGTCCCACTGAAGCTTTCTTT.

V is TRBV5-1 and J is TRBJ1-5; D remains unclear. The V end lost 4 bases, the J end lost 0 bases, and 11 bases lay between the germline ends. The CDR3 loop spans 15 amino acids. Per the germline V gene, CDR1 is SGHRS and CDR2 is YFSETQ. The CDR3: CASSVSGYSNQPQHF. As DNA, the CDR3 is TGCGCCAGCAGCGTTTCGGGTTATAGCAATCAGCCCCAGCATTTT.

This clone was counted between two and nine times. The V and J genes are TRBV11-2 and TRBJ2-3; no reliable D call. V lost 2 bases, J lost 6 bases, and 9 bases lay in between. The germline CDR1 and CDR2 sequences are SGHAT and FQNNGV. This CDR3 has 13 amino acids. The CDR3 is CASSLYPADTQYF. CDR3 DNA sequence: TGTGCCAGCAGCTTATATCCCGCGGATACGCAGTATTTT.

The chain carries TRBV2 and TRBJ2-6; D gene uncertain. CDR3 length equals 14 residues. Trimming left V 8 bases short and J 2 bases short, with 10 bases between. Germline V CDR1 and CDR2: SNHLY, FYNNEI. As DNA, the CDR3 is TGTGCCAGCCTCTTCTCGGCTGGGGCCAACGTCCTGACTTTC. This sequence encodes CASLFSAGANVLTF. The whole variable domain, filled in from reference TRBV2 and TRBJ2-6, reads EPEVTQTPSHQVTQMGQEVILRCVPISNHLYFYWYRQILGQKVEFLVSFYNNEISEKSEIFDDQFSVERPDGSNFTLKIRSTKLEDSAMYFCASLFSAGANVLTFGAGSRLTVL.

The V call is TRBV6-5, the J call TRBJ1-1, with D unresolved. The CDR3 sequence is 14 residues long. CDR1 is MNHEY, CDR2 SVGAGI, per germline. The germline V and J ends were trimmed by 5 bases and 8 bases, with 18 bases remaining between them. The CDR3 protein is CASSERELAVEAFF. The CDR3 DNA sequence: TGTGCCAGCAGTGAAAGGGAGTTGGCTGTAGAAGCTTTCTTT.

A remark on this clone: The junction and the germline gene differ at one end; a read error may be behind it. The rearrangement links TRBV7-7 to TRBJ2-5; 9 bases agree with TRBD2. Looked up from germline, CDR1 is SSHAT and CDR2 is FNYEAQ (reference sequence). The CDR3 is 15 residues long. The CDR3 loop is CASSSAGGSVETQYF. CDR3 DNA sequence: TGTGCTAGCAGCTCCGCGGGGGGGTCGGTGGAGACCCAGTACTTC. Full variable domain (outside the CDR3, taken from reference TRBV7-7 and TRBJ2-5): GAGVSQSPRYKVTKRGQDVTLRCDPISSHATLYWYQQALGQGPEFLTYFNYEAQPDKSGLPSDRFSAERPEGSISTLTIQRTEQRDSAMYRCASSSAGGSVETQYFGPGTRLLVL.

This chain uses TRBV9 with TRBJ1-1; D unresolved. The CDR3 is 13 amino acids. V was trimmed by 3 bases and J by 8 bases, leaving 14 bases between them. Germline V lookup: CDR1 SGDLS, CDR2 YYNGEE. CDR3 loop: CASSEEEFTEAFF. DNA of the CDR3: TGTGCCAGCAGCGAGGAGGAATTTACAGAAGCTTTCTTT.

The V and J genes are TRBV5-4 and TRBJ1-2; D might be TRBD1 (6 bases). CDR3 length equals 14 residues. The V and J ends lost 0 bases and 6 bases respectively, with 12 bases between them. Per germline, CDR1 SGHNT and CDR2 YYREEE (reference sequence). This CDR3 is CASSLGLQGHGYTF. In nucleotides, the CDR3 is TGTGCCAGCAGCTTGGGGCTCCAGGGGCATGGCTACACCTTC.

This sequence joins TRBV7-2 and TRBJ1-2; D may be TRBD1 (5 bases). The V gene lost 5 bases and the J gene lost 2 bases, with 12 bases spanning the gap. CDR1 is SGHTA, CDR2 FQGNSA, per germline. This CDR3 is built from 14 residues. The CDR3 nucleotides read TGTGCCAGCAGCCCTGGACACGGAAACTATGGCTACACCTTC. Encoded protein: CASSPGHGNYGYTF.

The chain recombines TRBV6-5 with TRBJ2-7, with a possible D match to TRBD2 (6 bases). Germline V gene sequence: CDR1 MNHEY, CDR2 SVGAGI. The CDR3 extends over 14 amino acids. V was cut by 5 bases and J by 2 bases, with 13 bases left in between. For the CDR3, the DNA is TGTGCCAGCAGTGAGGAGGGAGGTACCTACGAGCAGTACTTC. This gives the protein CASSEEGGTYEQYF.

The chain recombines TRBV27 with TRBJ1-1, with D possibly being TRBD1 (6 bases). Germline assignment: CDR1 MNHEY and CDR2 SMNVEV (reference sequence). Trimming cost V 2 bases and J 3 bases, with 13 bases left between them. The CDR3 covers 15 residues. The CDR3: CASSLMGARDTEAFF. The CDR3 DNA sequence: TGTGCCAGCAGTTTAATGGGGGCGAGGGACACTGAAGCTTTCTTT.

This clone was found once. The chain employs TRBV7-8 and TRBJ2-7; perhaps TRBD2 as D (6 bases). V lost 1 base and J lost 3, with 19 bases in between. This CDR3 is 17 amino acids long. Germline CDR1 SGHVS, CDR2 FQNEAQ. DNA of the CDR3: TGTGCCAGCAGCTTAGGCTCCGGGGGATCTTATAACTACGAGCAGTACTTC. Translated: CASSLGSGGSYNYEQYF. The entire variable domain, with the rest obtained from reference TRBV7-8 and TRBJ2-7, is as follows: GAGVSQSPRYKVAKRGQDVALRCDPISGHVSLFWYQQALGQGPEFLTYFQNEAQLDKSGLPSDRFFAERPEGSVSTLKIQRTQQEDSAVYLCASSLGSGGSYNYEQYFGPGTRLTVT.

The rearrangement links TRBV5-8 to TRBJ2-3; 10 positions match TRBD2. Germline trimming cut 4 bases from V and 9 bases from J; bases unmatched to any gene: 17. The CDR3 extends over 17 amino acids. Germline V lookup: CDR1 SGHTS, CDR2 YDEGEE. The CDR3 protein is CASSPYQRSGGAWTQYF. The CDR3 DNA reads TGTGCCAGCAGCCCTTACCAGCGAAGCGGGGGGGCCTGGACGCAGTATTTT.

CDR3 sequence reads: CASAPQGNTEAFF. The CDR3 bases are TGCGCCAGCGCGCCGCAGGGGAACACTGAAGCTTTCTTT. This rearrangement joins TRBV5-1 to TRBJ1-1, with a weak D call TRBD1 (5 bases). The CDR3 sequence is 13 residues long. CDR1 is SGHRS, CDR2 YFSETQ, per germline. Deletions cut 7 bases from V and 1 base from J, with 11 bases between.

The table lists this clone with a few counts. The V and J genes are TRBV2 and TRBJ1-2; D unclear. This CDR3 spans 13 amino acids. V dropped 3 bases and J dropped 3 bases, with 8 bases sitting between them. Germline values: CDR1 SNHLY, CDR2 FYNNEI. The CDR3, as DNA: TGTGCCAGCAGTGATCTGGGAGACTATGGCTACACCTTC. As protein: CASSDLGDYGYTF.

The CDR3 is CASSRGQVFEKAFF. CDR3 coding DNA: TGTGCCAGCAGCCGGGGACAGGTTTTTGAGAAAGCTTTCTTT. The V call is TRBV6-6, the J call TRBJ1-1; 8 positions match TRBD1. The ends lost 6 bases at V and 9 bases at J; junction bases unmatched: 12. CDR3 length equals 14 residues. Germline CDR1 and CDR2: MNHNY and SVGAGI (reference sequence).

The chain combines TRBV19 with TRBJ2-7; D is perhaps TRBD2 (6 bases). Germline CDR1 and CDR2: LNHDA and SQIVND (reference sequence). The germline V and J ends were trimmed by 5 bases and 2 bases, with 19 bases remaining between them. CDR3 size: 16 residues. CDR3 in DNA: TGTGCCAGTAGTGATACGCAGGGAGGAACCCCCTACGAGCAGTACTTC. Translating it yields CASSDTQGGTPYEQYF.